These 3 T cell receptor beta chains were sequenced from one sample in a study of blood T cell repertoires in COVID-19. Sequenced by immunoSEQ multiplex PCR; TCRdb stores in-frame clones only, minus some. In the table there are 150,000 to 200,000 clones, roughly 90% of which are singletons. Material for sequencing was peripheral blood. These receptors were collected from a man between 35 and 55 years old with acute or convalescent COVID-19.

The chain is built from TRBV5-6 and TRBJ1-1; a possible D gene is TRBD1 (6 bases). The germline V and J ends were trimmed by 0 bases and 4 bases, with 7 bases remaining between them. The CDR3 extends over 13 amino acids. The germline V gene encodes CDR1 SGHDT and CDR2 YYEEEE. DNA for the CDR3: TGTGCCAGCAGCTTGGCAGGGGCCACTGAAGCTTTCTTT. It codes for CASSLAGATEAFF. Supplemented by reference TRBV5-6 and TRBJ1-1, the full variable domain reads DAGVTQSPTHLIKTRGQQVTLRCSPKSGHDTVSWYQQALGQGPQFIFQYYEEEERQRGNFPDRFSGHQFPNYSSELNVNALLLGDSALYLCASSLAGATEAFFGQGTRLTVV.

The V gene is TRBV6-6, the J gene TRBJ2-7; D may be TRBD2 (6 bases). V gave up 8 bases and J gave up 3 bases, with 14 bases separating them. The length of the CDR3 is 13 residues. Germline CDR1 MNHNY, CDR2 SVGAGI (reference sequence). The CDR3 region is CASGGGIGYEQYF. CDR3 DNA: TGTGCCAGCGGGGGAGGTATCGGCTACGAGCAGTACTTC.

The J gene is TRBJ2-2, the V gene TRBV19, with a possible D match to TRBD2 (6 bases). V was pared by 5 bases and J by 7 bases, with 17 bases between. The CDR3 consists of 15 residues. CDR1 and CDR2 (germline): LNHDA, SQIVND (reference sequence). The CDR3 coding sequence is TGTGCCAGTAGTTCTCCAGGAGGGCGGCACGGGGAGCTGTTTTTT. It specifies CASSSPGGRHGELFF.